Below, 26 T cell receptor beta chains from the same sample are listed, as sequenced in a study of radiation and T cells in renal cell carcinoma. Profiling relied on immunoSEQ multiplex PCR, and the TCRdb table lists in-frame clones only, not all of them. Among roughly 160,000 clones listed, about 85% were seen once. Time point in this sample: blood 4 weeks post-SBRT, at nephrectomy. Noted treatment: 15 Gy SBRT to primary tumor, nephrectomy 4 weeks later. The specimen was blood, collected from a patient whose treatment included radiotherapy and nephrectomy. These receptor sequences come from a woman aged 45-60 years with renal cell carcinoma.

The rearrangement uses TRBV7-9 and TRBJ2-7; 7 bases are shared with TRBD2. Looked up from germline, CDR1 is SEHNR and CDR2 is FQNEAQ (reference sequence). The CDR3 consists of 13 residues. The junction had 6 bases not matched to a gene; V was cut back by 5 bases and J by 5 bases. The CDR3 nucleotides read TGTGCCAGCAGCCGGGGGACTACCCACGAGCAGTACTTC. Its protein is CASSRGTTHEQYF.

This chain joins TRBV2 and TRBJ2-5, with 8 bases identical to TRBD2. Losses at the gene ends were 6 bases for V and 4 bases for J; bases not matched to a gene: 4. The length of the CDR3 is 13 residues. The germline V gene has CDR1 SNHLY and CDR2 FYNNEI. The CDR3 region has the DNA TGTGCCAGCAGCAACCTAGCGGGAGAGACCCAGTACTTC. This encodes CASSNLAGETQYF.

In this sample, this clone turned up once. The chain is built from TRBV7-6 and TRBJ2-3, with D unclear. The CDR3 extends over 12 amino acids. Germline CDR1 and CDR2: SGHVS and FNYEAQ. Trimming removed 2 bases at V and 2 bases at J, with 2 bases between. CDR3: CASSLFTDTQYF. DNA for the CDR3: TGTGCCAGCAGCTTATTCACAGATACGCAGTATTTT.

The gene calls are TRBV7-9 and TRBJ1-1, with 7 bases aligning to TRBD1. There are 12 residues in the CDR3. From germline, CDR1 is SEHNR and CDR2 FQNEAQ (reference sequence). V shed 5 bases, J shed 9 bases, and the junction held 6 bases outside the gene matches. CDR3 DNA sequence: TGTGCCAGCAGCACCGACAGGGCGAAAGCTTTCTTT. Residues: CASSTDRAKAFF.

The chain links TRBV4-3 to TRBJ1-3; possible D gene TRBD1, 5 bases. Per the germline V gene, CDR1 is LGHNA and CDR2 is YSLEER. V was shortened by 0 bases and J by 0 bases, with 9 bases between the two germline ends. The CDR3 has 16 amino acids. The CDR3 bases are TGCGCCAGCAGCCAAGATAATGGGGGCTCTGGAAACACCATATATTTT. It yields the protein CASSQDNGGSGNTIYF.

This chain joins TRBV7-9 and TRBJ1-1, with D maybe TRBD1 (5 bases). The CDR3 runs to 15 residues. With 1 base removed from V and 6 bases from J, the gap between germline ends came to 15 bases. CDR1 SEHNR and CDR2 FQNEAQ come from the germline V gene (reference sequence). In nucleotides, the CDR3 is TGTGCCAGCAGCTTAGGATCCGGGACCGACTCTGAAGCTTTCTTT. Its translation: CASSLGSGTDSEAFF. The full variable domain, rest sourced from reference TRBV7-9 and TRBJ1-1, is DTGVSQNPRHKITKRGQNVTFRCDPISEHNRLYWYRQTLGQGPEFLTYFQNEAQLEKSRLLSDRFSAERPKGSFSTLEIQRTEQGDSAMYLCASSLGSGTDSEAFFGQGTRLTVV.

This sequence joins TRBV7-6 and TRBJ2-5; D ambiguous. Germline V gives CDR1 SGHVS, CDR2 FNYEAQ. This CDR3 has 13 amino acids. Trimming removed 3 bases at V and 2 bases at J, with 7 bases between. CDR3 nucleotides: TGTGCCAGCAGCTTTAACCAACAAGAGACCCAGTACTTC. Encoded protein: CASSFNQQETQYF.

This clone was observed a handful of times. The rearrangement links TRBV19 to TRBJ1-5; D gene ambiguous. Germline V gene lookup returns CDR1 LNHDA and CDR2 SQIVND (reference sequence). V lost 5 bases, J lost 5 bases, and 7 bases lay in between. This CDR3 is built from 12 residues. The CDR3 DNA is TGTGCCAGTAGTTCCGGATATCAGCCCCAGCATTTT. Translated, it gives CASSSGYQPQHF.

This rearrangement joins TRBV7-9 to TRBJ2-5; D unclear. Looked up from germline, CDR1 is SEHNR and CDR2 is FQNEAQ (reference sequence). Trimming removed 7 bases at V and 1 base at J, with 10 bases between. The CDR3 is 13 amino acids. As DNA, the CDR3 is TGTGCCAGCACGGTACAGACCCAAGAGACCCAGTACTTC. This translates into CASTVQTQETQYF. The entire variable domain, with the rest obtained from reference TRBV7-9 and TRBJ2-5, is as follows: DTGVSQNPRHKITKRGQNVTFRCDPISEHNRLYWYRQTLGQGPEFLTYFQNEAQLEKSRLLSDRFSAERPKGSFSTLEIQRTEQGDSAMYLCASTVQTQETQYFGPGTRLLVL.

This clone occurred once. Other DNA sequences within the sample encode an identical CDR3. V is TRBV6-5 and J is TRBJ1-1, with D perhaps TRBD1 (6 bases). The ends were cut back, 0 bases at V and 4 bases at J, with 12 bases in the middle. The CDR3 extends over 15 amino acids. CDR1 is MNHEY and CDR2 is SVGAGI in the germline V gene. CDR3 sequence reads: CASSYSGRGTTEAFF. The CDR3 nucleotides are TGTGCCAGCAGTTACTCGGGGAGGGGGACCACTGAAGCTTTCTTT.

DNA for the CDR3: TGCGCCAGCAGCTTGAAGGGGTCCATGAACACTGAAGCTTTCTTT. Translating gives CASSLKGSMNTEAFF. The rearrangement joins TRBV5-1 to TRBJ1-1, with D possibly matching TRBD1 (5 bases). Germline V gives CDR1 SGHRS, CDR2 YFSETQ. The CDR3 runs to 15 residues. V lost 1 base and J 0 bases, leaving 10 bases between the germline ends.

The V gene is TRBV18, the J gene TRBJ1-1; D may be TRBD1 (6 bases). The V gene's germline CDR1 is KGHSH and CDR2 LQKENI. The germline V and J ends were trimmed by 2 bases and 0 bases, with 16 bases remaining between them. The CDR3 is 17 amino acids. The CDR3 coding sequence is TGTGCCAGCTCACCAAGGACAGCCCTCTCTTTGAACACTGAAGCTTTCTTT. Translating gives CASSPRTALSLNTEAFF.

The chain carries TRBV6-5 and TRBJ1-1; no clear D gene. Germline V lookup: CDR1 MNHEY, CDR2 SVGAGI. The CDR3 spans 12 residues. V was shortened by 6 bases and J by 5 bases, with 10 bases between the two germline ends. The CDR3 DNA reads as TGTGCCAGCAGATCCCTGGGGACTGAAGCTTTCTTT. Translated, it gives CASRSLGTEAFF.

CDR3 sequence reads: CASSLGRGTGDQETQYF. Here the CDR3 DNA reads TGTGCCAGCAGCTTAGGACGGGGGACAGGTGACCAAGAGACCCAGTACTTC. This chain connects TRBV11-3 to TRBJ2-5; 8 bases map to TRBD1. The germline gives CDR1 SGHNT, CDR2 YENEEA. CDR3 length: 17 residues. Trimming took 1 base from V and 0 from J; bases not matched to a gene: 7.

This chain uses TRBV11-3 with TRBJ2-3, with 10 bases lining up with TRBD1. V shed 5 bases, J shed 3 bases, and the junction held 5 bases outside the gene matches. This CDR3 is 15 amino acids long. CDR1 is SGHNT, CDR2 YENEEA, per germline. The CDR3 DNA reads TGTGCCAGCAGCGCCCGACAGGGGGCTACAGATACGCAGTATTTT. Its translation is CASSARQGATDTQYF.

This clone occurred a few times. Here the CDR3 reads CASSSPFPGDVEEAFF. CDR3 nucleotides: TGTGCCAGCAGTTCCCCCTTTCCGGGAGACGTAGAGGAAGCTTTCTTT. The rearrangement uses TRBV6-4 and TRBJ1-1; no clear D gene. Trimming removed 5 bases from V and 8 bases from J, with 24 bases in between. This CDR3 is 16 amino acids long. Germline CDR1 MRHNA, CDR2 SNTAGT.

The chain is built from TRBV2 and TRBJ1-1; 7 nucleotides match TRBD1. Germline CDR1 SNHLY, CDR2 FYNNEI. The CDR3 runs 17 residues. The V segment lost 6 bases and the J segment 1 base; nucleotides outside the gene matches: 14. The chain's CDR3 is CASRKGGLGGKNTEAFF. For the CDR3, the DNA is TGTGCCAGCAGGAAAGGGGGCCTCGGGGGGAAGAACACTGAAGCTTTCTTT.

The chain joins TRBV9 to TRBJ2-1, with 10 bases aligning to TRBD2. In germline, CDR1 is SGDLS, CDR2 YYNGEE. J gave up 7 bases and V 0 bases, and 4 bases lay outside the gene matches. This CDR3 region has 15 residues. CDR3 sequence (DNA): TGTGCCAGCAGCGTAGGGCTAGCGGGGGCAAATGAGCAGTTCTTC. This sequence encodes CASSVGLAGANEQFF.

The chain joins TRBV14 to TRBJ2-7; the D gene is possibly TRBD1 (6 bases). CDR3 size: 14 residues. In germline, CDR1 is SGHDN, CDR2 FVKESK. The V gene lost 4 bases and the J gene lost 0 bases, with 10 bases spanning the gap. In DNA, the CDR3 is TGTGCCAGCAGCCCAATCAGGGGCTCCTACGAGCAGTACTTC. It specifies CASSPIRGSYEQYF. The full variable domain, its missing parts supplied by reference TRBV14 and TRBJ2-7, is EAGVTQFPSHSVIEKGQTVTLRCDPISGHDNLYWYRRVMGKEIKFLLHFVKESKQDESGMPNNRFLAERTGGTYSTLKVQPAELEDSGVYFCASSPIRGSYEQYFGPGTRLTVT.

The V and J genes are TRBV6-5 and TRBJ2-2, with a possible D match to TRBD1 (8 bases). The CDR3 totals 15 residues. V lost 8 bases and J 4 bases, leaving 17 bases between the germline ends. The germline CDR1 and CDR2 sequences are MNHEY and SVGAGI. The CDR3 spells CASGRQGRVTGELFF. CDR3 DNA sequence: TGTGCCAGCGGGAGACAGGGGAGGGTCACCGGGGAGCTGTTTTTT.

The chain joins TRBV9 to TRBJ1-1; D is uncertain. Trimming took 2 bases from V and 0 from J, leaving 8 bases between them. Per germline, CDR1 SGDLS and CDR2 YYNGEE. The CDR3 contains 14 residues. CDR3 sequence reads: CASSVSEMNTEAFF. The DNA of the CDR3 is TGTGCCAGCAGCGTCAGCGAGATGAACACTGAAGCTTTCTTT.

The V gene is TRBV6-1, the J gene TRBJ2-2; D might be TRBD1 or TRBD2, each matching 5 bases. The CDR3 has 14 amino acids. V was pared by 0 bases and J by 6 bases, with 8 bases between. Germline V gives CDR1 MNHNS, CDR2 SASEGT. The CDR3 DNA reads as TGTGCCAGCAGTGAAGCGAGGGGCGCCGGGGAGCTGTTTTTT. This gives the protein CASSEARGAGELFF.

The chain is built from TRBV4-2 and TRBJ2-3; possibly TRBD2 for D (6 bases). The germline gives CDR1 LGHNA, CDR2 YNFKEQ. The V end was cut by 4 bases, the J end by 2 bases, with 16 bases between. This CDR3 spans 16 amino acids. The CDR3 DNA follows: TGTGCCAGCAGCCTTCAGCCTAGCGCCTCCACAGATACGCAGTATTTT. It is translated as CASSLQPSASTDTQYF.

The rearrangement uses TRBV7-9 and TRBJ1-4, with TRBD1 identical over 8 bases. The CDR3 spans 14 residues. Germline V lookup: CDR1 SEHNR, CDR2 FQNEAQ (reference sequence). V lost 5 bases and J lost 8; bases outside the gene matches: 7. The CDR3 reads CASSQTGEDEKLFF. The CDR3 DNA follows: TGTGCCAGCAGCCAGACAGGGGAAGACGAAAAACTGTTTTTT.

The chain recombines TRBV19 with TRBJ1-5; D ambiguous. Germline loops: CDR1 LNHDA, CDR2 SQIVND (reference sequence). V was clipped by 5 bases and J by 6 bases, with 8 bases between them. The CDR3 is 12 amino acids. CDR3 DNA: TGTGCCAGTAGTGCAGCGGGTCAGCCCCAGCATTTT. This sequence encodes CASSAAGQPQHF.

The chain is built from TRBV5-6 and TRBJ2-4; D is tentatively TRBD1 or TRBD2 (5 bases each). Trimming pared 4 bases from V and 7 bases from J, leaving 9 bases between. The germline V gene has CDR1 SGHDT and CDR2 YYEEEE. The CDR3 contains 12 residues. The CDR3 sequence is CASSLGDNIQYF. As DNA, the CDR3 is TGTGCCAGCAGCCTAGGGGACAACATTCAGTACTTC.